The clone carrying this TCR beta chain was seen a few times. This specimen comes from a study of blood T cell repertoires in COVID-19. Study-wide background: T cells, B-cell-depleted T cells, or PBMCs supplied cDNA or gDNA.

Sequencing was performed with immunoSEQ multiplex PCR; in TCRdb, only in-frame clones are kept and a portion is missing. The table has about 140,000 clones, 65% to 80% seen once. CDR3 length: 14 residues. V was shortened by 5 bases and J by 0 bases, with 7 bases between the two germline ends. Germline V lookup: CDR1 MNHEY, CDR2 SMNVEV (reference sequence). The chain uses TRBV27 and TRBJ2-2; D gene ambiguous. The specimen was peripheral blood. This sequence originates from a man older than 75 with acute or convalescent COVID-19. In DNA, the CDR3 is TGTGCCAGCAGTGTAACAGCGAACACCGGGGAGCTGTTTTTT. Translated, it gives CASSVTANTGELFF.